This TCR beta chain was found in a study of cytomegalovirus exposure and HLA in healthy donors. Whole-study results and caveats: The classifier reportedly diagnosed cytomegalovirus status with high sensitivity and specificity. In a later analysis, a genetic analysis reported fewer productive-TCR N-insertions in an Asian-associated ancestry cluster than the cohort average. In terms of immune exposure information, only CMV serostatus was available.

Germline CDR1 reads SGHNT; CDR2 reads YYREEE (reference sequence). This CDR3 has 13 residues. The ends lost 2 bases at V and 6 bases at J; junction bases unmatched: 4. Details on this clone: Its target is unknown.

Donors were ostensibly healthy at sampling, although undocumented immune exposures were probable. With 60 Vbeta and 13 Jbeta primers, the PCR was carried out. Some clones are missing from TCRdb's copy, which holds only in-frame ones; the method was immunoSEQ multiplex PCR. This sample carries around 84,000 clones, around 79% of them seen once, and the ten largest clones take roughly 13%. The J gene is TRBJ1-1, the V gene TRBV5-4, with TRBD1 matching 7 bases. The origin of this receptor is a human donor in good health. The source material was PBMCs. CDR3 coding DNA: TGTGCCAGCAGCTTAGGGACAGCTCCTGAAGCTTTCTTT. Translating it yields CASSLGTAPEAFF.